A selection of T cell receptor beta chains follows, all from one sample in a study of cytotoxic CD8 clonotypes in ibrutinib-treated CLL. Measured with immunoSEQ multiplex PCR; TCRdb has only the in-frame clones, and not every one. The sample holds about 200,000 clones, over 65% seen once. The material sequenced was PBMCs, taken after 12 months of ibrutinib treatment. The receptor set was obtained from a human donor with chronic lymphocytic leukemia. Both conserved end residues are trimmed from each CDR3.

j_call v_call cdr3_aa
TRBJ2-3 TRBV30 AWSVLAGVADTQY
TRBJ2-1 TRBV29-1 SVLWQTGQF
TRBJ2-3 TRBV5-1 ASSLLGTRSTDTQY
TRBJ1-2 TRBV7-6 ASSPRQANYGYT
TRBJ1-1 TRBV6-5 ASTKTGPGTEAF
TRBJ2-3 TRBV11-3 ASSQVRTDTQY
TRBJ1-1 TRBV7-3 ASSQMRGRSEAF
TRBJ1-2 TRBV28 ASFGTGTFRYGYT
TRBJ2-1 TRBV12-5 ASAFGVTYNEQF
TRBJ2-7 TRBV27 ASSFGTGDYEQY
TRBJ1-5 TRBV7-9 ASSRLGQGVGNQPQH
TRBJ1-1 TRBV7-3 ASSPTTGNTEAF
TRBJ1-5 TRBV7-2 ASSLQGHQPQH
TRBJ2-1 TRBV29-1 TGHGNNEQF
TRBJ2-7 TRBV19 ASSDLYRDRGLTYEQY
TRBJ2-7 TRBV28 ASSLQGNEQY
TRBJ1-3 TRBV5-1 ASSLGSGGSGNTIY
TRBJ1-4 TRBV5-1 ASSWDRGQWSNEKLF
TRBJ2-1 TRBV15 ATSRGVDSPAYNEQF
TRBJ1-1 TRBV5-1 ASRRLDASEEAF
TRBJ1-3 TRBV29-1 SVVGSSGNTIY
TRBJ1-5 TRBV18 ASSPVQTRVLEKYSNQPQH
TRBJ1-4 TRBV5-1 ASSPGSSSANEKLF
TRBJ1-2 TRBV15 ATSKALGFYGYT
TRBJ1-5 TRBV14 ASSHAGKGQPQH
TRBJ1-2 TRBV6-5 ASSYERQGGGGYT
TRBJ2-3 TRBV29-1 SVVWQAGVIDTQY
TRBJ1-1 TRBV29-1 SANPPRGGAEAF
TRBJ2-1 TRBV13 ASSSTSGGFPINEQF
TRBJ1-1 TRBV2 ATTGGMNTEAF
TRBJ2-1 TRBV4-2 ASSQFSGVTNNEQF
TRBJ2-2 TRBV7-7 ASSLEGGTGELF
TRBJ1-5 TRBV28 ASSQQGGDNQPQH
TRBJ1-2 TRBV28 ASSPPGAYGYT
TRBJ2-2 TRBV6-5 ASSKRRDTGELF
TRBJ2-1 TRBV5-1 ASSLGPTERDNEQF
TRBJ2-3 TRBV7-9 ASRNGGKWQY
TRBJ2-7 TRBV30 AWKRGGGYYEQY
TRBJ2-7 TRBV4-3 ASSRDRGYEQY
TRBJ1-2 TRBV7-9 ASSLGGPSRPGDYGYT
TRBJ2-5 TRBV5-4 ASSLSTQETQY